Described below is a single T cell receptor (beta chain) sequence and its context. Its antigen is still unknown. This record belongs to a study of T cell responses to AZD1222 COVID-19 vaccine. Overall study findings and caveats: Repertoire sampling occurred only after the peak T cell response. Reports say nearly half of spike-specific TCRs go after unmutated variant regions. Spike-specific TCR breadth and depth grew following two AZD1222 doses. In a largely white British group with more females than males, clonal diversity was possibly underestimated.

Measured with immunoSEQ multiplex PCR; TCRdb has only the in-frame clones, and not every one. Of over 100,000 clones in the sample, 65% to 90% were seen once. The germline V gene encodes CDR1 SGHRS and CDR2 YFSETQ. CDR3 size: 13 residues. Trimming stripped 1 base from V and 4 bases from J, with 9 bases between. This chain joins TRBV5-1 and TRBJ2-7; tentative D call: TRBD2 (6 bases). The receptor was derived from an adult who received the MenACWY meningococcal vaccine as a control. Sequences were derived from peripheral blood, sampled 28 days after the second dose of the MenACWY control vaccine. CDR3 nucleotide sequence: TGCGCCAGCAGCTTGACTAGCAGATACGAGCAGTACTTC. Translation gives CASSLTSRYEQYF.